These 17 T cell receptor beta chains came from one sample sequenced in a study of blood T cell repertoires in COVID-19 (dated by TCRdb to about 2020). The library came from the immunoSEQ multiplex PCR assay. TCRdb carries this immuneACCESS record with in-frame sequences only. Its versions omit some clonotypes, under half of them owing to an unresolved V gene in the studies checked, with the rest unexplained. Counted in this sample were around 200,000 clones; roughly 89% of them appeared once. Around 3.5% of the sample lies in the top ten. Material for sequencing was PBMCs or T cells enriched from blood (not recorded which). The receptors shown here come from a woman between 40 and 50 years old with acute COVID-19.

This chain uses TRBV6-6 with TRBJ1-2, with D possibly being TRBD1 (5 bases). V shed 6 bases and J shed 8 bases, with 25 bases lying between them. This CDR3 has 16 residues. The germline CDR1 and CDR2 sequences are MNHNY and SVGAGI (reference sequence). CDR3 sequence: CASSPPTGTPIGGYTF. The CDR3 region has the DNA TGTGCCAGCAGCCCACCCACCGGGACTCCCATCGGGGGCTACACCTTC.

CDR3 sequence (DNA): TGTGCCAGCAGCAAAGGTAGGACAGCCCCCGCGAACGAGCAGTACGTC. Translated, it gives CASSKGRTAPANEQYV. The rearrangement uses TRBV21-1 and TRBJ2-7; TRBD1 is the table's D call, not checked against the DNA. TRBV21-1 is flagged as a pseudogene. The CDR3 length is 16 residues.

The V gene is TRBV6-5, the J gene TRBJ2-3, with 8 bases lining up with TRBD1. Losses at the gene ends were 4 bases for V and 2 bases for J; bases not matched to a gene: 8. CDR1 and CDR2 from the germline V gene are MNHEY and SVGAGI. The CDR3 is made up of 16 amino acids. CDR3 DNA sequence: TGTGCCAGCAGTTCGCTCGGACAGGGTAACACAGATACGCAGTATTTT. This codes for CASSSLGQGNTDTQYF.

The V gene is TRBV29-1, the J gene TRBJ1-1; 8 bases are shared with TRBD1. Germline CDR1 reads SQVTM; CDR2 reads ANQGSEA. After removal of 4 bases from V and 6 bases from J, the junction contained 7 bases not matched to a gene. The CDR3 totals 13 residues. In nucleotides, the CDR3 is TGCAGCGTTGCCCCAGGGGGCATCGCTGAAGCTTTCTTT. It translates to CSVAPGGIAEAFF.

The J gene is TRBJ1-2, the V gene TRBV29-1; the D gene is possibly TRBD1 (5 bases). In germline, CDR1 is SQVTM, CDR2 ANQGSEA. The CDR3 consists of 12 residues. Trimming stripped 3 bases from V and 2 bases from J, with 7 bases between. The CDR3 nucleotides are TGCAGCGTTGACAGGGAAAACTATGGCTACACCTTC. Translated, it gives CSVDRENYGYTF.

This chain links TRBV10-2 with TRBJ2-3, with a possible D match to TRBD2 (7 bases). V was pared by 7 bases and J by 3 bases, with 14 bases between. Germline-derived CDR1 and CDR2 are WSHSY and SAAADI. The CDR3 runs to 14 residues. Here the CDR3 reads CASTGAGVTDTQYF. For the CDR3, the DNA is TGCGCCAGCACGGGGGCGGGGGTGACAGATACGCAGTATTTT.

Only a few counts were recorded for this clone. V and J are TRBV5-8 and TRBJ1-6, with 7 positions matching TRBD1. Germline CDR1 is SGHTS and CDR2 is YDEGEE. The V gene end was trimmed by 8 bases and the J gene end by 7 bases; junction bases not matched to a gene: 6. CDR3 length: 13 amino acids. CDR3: CASDRVRNSPLHF. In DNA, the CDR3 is TGTGCCAGTGACAGGGTACGGAATTCACCCCTCCACTTT.

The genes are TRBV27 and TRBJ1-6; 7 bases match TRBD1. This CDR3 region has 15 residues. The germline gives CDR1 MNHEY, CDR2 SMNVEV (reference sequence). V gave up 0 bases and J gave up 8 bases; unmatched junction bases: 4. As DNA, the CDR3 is TGTGCCAGCAGTTTATCGTCAGGGGGACATTCACCCCTCCACTTT. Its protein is CASSLSSGGHSPLHF.

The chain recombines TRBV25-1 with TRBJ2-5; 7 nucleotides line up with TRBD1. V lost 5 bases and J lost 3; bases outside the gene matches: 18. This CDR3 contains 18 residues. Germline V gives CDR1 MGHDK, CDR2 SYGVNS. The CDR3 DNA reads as TGTGCCAGCAGTCGATCTCCGAGACAGGGAAGGCTCAAAGAGACCCAGTACTTC. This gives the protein CASSRSPRQGRLKETQYF.

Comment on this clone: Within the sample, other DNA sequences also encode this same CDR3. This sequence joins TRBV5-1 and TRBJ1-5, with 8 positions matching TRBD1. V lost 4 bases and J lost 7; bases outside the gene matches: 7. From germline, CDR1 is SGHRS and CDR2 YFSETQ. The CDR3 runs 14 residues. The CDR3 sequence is CASSPGQGGQPQHF. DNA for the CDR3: TGCGCCAGCAGCCCTGGACAGGGTGGGCAGCCCCAGCATTTT.

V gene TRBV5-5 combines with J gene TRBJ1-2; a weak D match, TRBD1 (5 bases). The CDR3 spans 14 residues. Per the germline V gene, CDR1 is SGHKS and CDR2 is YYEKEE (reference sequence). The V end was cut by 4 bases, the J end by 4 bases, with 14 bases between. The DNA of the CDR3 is TGTGCCAGCAGCCCTGACAGTGACAGCTATGGCTACACCTTC. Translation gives CASSPDSDSYGYTF.

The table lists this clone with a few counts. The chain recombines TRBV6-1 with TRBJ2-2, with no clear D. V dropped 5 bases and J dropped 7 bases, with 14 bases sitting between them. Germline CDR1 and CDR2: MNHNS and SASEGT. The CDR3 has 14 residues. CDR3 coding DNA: TGTGCCAGCAGTCCCCAGGATTCGGTCGGGGAGCTGTTTTTT. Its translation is CASSPQDSVGELFF.

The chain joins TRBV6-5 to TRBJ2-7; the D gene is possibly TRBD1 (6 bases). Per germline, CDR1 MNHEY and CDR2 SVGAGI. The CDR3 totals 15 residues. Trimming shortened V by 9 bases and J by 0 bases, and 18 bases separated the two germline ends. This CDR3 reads CASSRTASISYEQYV. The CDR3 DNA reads TGTGCCAGTTCGAGGACAGCCTCAATCTCCTACGAGCAGTACGTC.

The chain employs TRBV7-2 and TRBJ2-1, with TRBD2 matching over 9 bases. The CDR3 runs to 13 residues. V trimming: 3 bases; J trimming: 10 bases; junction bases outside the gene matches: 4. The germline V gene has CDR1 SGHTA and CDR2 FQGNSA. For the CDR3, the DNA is TGTGCCAGCAGCTTTGTGCGGGGGGGAGAGCAGTTCTTC. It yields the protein CASSFVRGGEQFF.

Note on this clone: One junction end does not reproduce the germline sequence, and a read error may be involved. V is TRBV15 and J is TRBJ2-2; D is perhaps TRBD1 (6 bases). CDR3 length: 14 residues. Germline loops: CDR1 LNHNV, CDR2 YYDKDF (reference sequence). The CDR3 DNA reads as TGTGCCACCAGCGGATCCAGGGGAACCGAGGAGCTGTTTTTT. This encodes CATSGSRGTEELFF.

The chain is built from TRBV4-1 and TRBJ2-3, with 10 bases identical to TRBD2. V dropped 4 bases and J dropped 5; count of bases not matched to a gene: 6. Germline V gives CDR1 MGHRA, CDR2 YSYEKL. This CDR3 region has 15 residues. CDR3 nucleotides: TGCGCCAGCAGCCCCGATATAGCGGGAGGAGATACGCAGTATTTT. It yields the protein CASSPDIAGGDTQYF.

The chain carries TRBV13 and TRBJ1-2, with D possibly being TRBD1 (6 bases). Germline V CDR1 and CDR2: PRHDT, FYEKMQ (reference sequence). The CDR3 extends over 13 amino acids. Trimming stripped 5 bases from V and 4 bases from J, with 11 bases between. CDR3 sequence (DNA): TGTGCCAGCAGCCTACAGGGCGCCTATGGCTACACCTTC. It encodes CASSLQGAYGYTF. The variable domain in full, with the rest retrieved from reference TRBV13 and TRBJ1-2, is AAGVIQSPRHLIKEKRETATLKCYPIPRHDTVYWYQQGPGQDPQFLISFYEKMQSDKGSIPDRFSAQQFSDYHSELNMSSLELGDSALYFCASSLQGAYGYTFGSGTRLTVV.